Here is one T cell receptor beta chain with its context. Its antigen is undetermined. This sample was taken from a study of shared clonotypes between healthy human individuals. Profiling relied on immunoSEQ multiplex PCR, and the TCRdb table lists in-frame clones only, not all of them. The data contain 1,500,000 or so clones, around 97% of them singletons. General study findings and limits: Relative to their counterparts shared across all four donors, non-shared clonotypes exhibited diminished generation probabilities. Though the depth was large, rarefaction showed that sorted-subset sequencing was incomplete.

The sequenced sample was naive CD4+ T cells sorted from blood. Subset described: CD45RA+ positively selected. The receptor comes from a young man in good health.

CDR3: CASIADIFNEQFF. For the CDR3, the DNA is TGTGCCAGCATAGCAGACATCTTCAATGAGCAGTTCTTC. The chain employs TRBV2 and TRBJ2-1; D is undetermined. In germline, CDR1 is SNHLY, CDR2 FYNNEI. The V and J ends lost 7 bases and 6 bases respectively, with 13 bases between them. The CDR3 spans 13 residues.